This entry lists 9 T cell receptor beta chains sequenced from one sample in a study of shared T cell receptors in the human thymus. Data came from immunoSEQ multiplex PCR; TCRdb stores just in-frame clones and leaves some out. This table has 640,000 or so clones, roughly 86% appearing once. This sample was shared with a second study, whose subject was human thymus T cells.

Sequencing was carried out using thymocytes. The receptors were gathered from a boy in the first two years of life with a congenital heart defect.

The chain links TRBV30 to TRBJ2-3; D gene ambiguous. Germline V gene sequence: CDR1 GTSNPN, CDR2 SVGIG (reference sequence). The CDR3 runs to 14 residues. V was shortened by 0 bases and J by 6 bases, with 13 bases between the two germline ends. The chain's CDR3 is CAWSVHRVTDTQYF. Written as DNA, the CDR3 is TGTGCCTGGAGTGTACACAGAGTAACCGATACGCAGTATTTT.

In its sample, this clone was seen once. The same CDR3 is also encoded by other DNA sequences in this sample. The CDR3 loop reads CAGWETGLAKNIQYF. The CDR3 bases are TGTGCCGGGTGGGAGACAGGACTAGCCAAAAACATTCAGTACTTC. This rearrangement joins TRBV30 to TRBJ2-4, with a weak D call TRBD1 (6 bases). CDR1 and CDR2 from the germline V gene are GTSNPN and SVGIG (reference sequence). V was clipped by 8 bases and J by 0 bases, with 17 bases between them. The CDR3 sequence is 15 residues long. Combining the CDR3 with reference TRBV30 and TRBJ2-4 gives the whole variable domain SQTIHQWPATLVQPVGSPLSLECTVEGTSNPNLYWYRQAAGRGLQLLFYSVGIGQISSEVPQNLSASRPQDRQFILSSKKLLLSDSGFYLCAGWETGLAKNIQYFGAGTRLSVL.

This clone was seen a handful of times. The gene calls are TRBV7-9 and TRBJ2-7; 8 bases map to TRBD2. Looked up from germline, CDR1 is SEHNR and CDR2 is FQNEAQ (reference sequence). V was clipped by 6 bases and J by 5 bases; unmatched bases: 6. The CDR3 extends over 13 amino acids. The CDR3 DNA sequence: TGTGCCAGCAGTCCGGGAGGGGACCACGAGCAGTACTTC. Translated: CASSPGGDHEQYF.

J is TRBJ1-3 and V is TRBV6-9; TRBD1 is a possible D gene (5 bases). V lost 1 base and J lost 3, with 10 bases in between. This CDR3 is 15 amino acids long. Germline loops: CDR1 MNHGY, CDR2 SVAAGI. CDR3: CASSYCPGCGNTIYF. The CDR3 nucleotides read TGTGCCAGCAGTTATTGCCCAGGGTGTGGAAACACCATATATTTT.

The chain combines TRBV19 with TRBJ2-3, with D possibly TRBD2 on 6 matching bases. Germline loops: CDR1 LNHDA, CDR2 SQIVND (reference sequence). This CDR3 is 16 amino acids long. V was pared by 5 bases and J by 2 bases, with 17 bases between. The DNA of the CDR3 is TGTGCCAGTAGTGGAGGGGTAGCGGCCTTCACAGATACGCAGTATTTT. Translated, it gives CASSGGVAAFTDTQYF.

The chain is built from TRBV14 and TRBJ2-7; the match to TRBD2 covers 8 bases. From germline, CDR1 is SGHDN and CDR2 FVKESK. With 4 bases clipped from V and 2 bases from J, the junction kept 7 bases outside the gene matches. The CDR3 has 15 residues. The DNA for the CDR3 is TGTGCCAGCAGCCCCTTACTAGCGGTCCCCTACGAGCAGTACTTC. It codes for CASSPLLAVPYEQYF.

The rearrangement uses TRBV11-3 and TRBJ2-3; 14 bases line up with TRBD2. After removal of 5 bases from V and 1 base from J, the junction contained 11 bases not matched to a gene. This CDR3 has 19 amino acids. Germline lookup yields CDR1 SGHNT and CDR2 YENEEA. CDR3 bases: TGTGCCAGCAGCCCCAATCCCGGGACTAGCGGGAGAGGCACAGATACGCAGTATTTT. This codes for CASSPNPGTSGRGTDTQYF.

The chain combines TRBV10-3 with TRBJ1-1, with 9 bases fitting TRBD1. The CDR3 runs 15 residues. J was trimmed by 5 bases and V by 3 bases; bases with no gene match: 7. Germline V gene lookup returns CDR1 ENHRY and CDR2 SYGVKD. CDR3 sequence (DNA): TGTGCCATCAGTGAAGGGACAGGGCGAGGTACTGAAGCTTTCTTT. This encodes CAISEGTGRGTEAFF.

This clone was found a few times. V and J are TRBV6-4 and TRBJ1-3, with a possible D match to TRBD1 (5 bases). Germline values: CDR1 MRHNA, CDR2 SNTAGT. Trimming left V 6 bases short and J 4 bases short, with 16 bases between. The CDR3 consists of 15 residues. CDR3 in amino acids: CASSAQAGQGNTIYF. The CDR3 nucleotides are TGTGCCAGCAGCGCCCAGGCAGGGCAAGGAAACACCATATATTTT.